This passage covers 26 T cell receptor beta chains from one sample sequenced in a study of Ad26.COV2.S vaccination and SARS-CoV-2 variants. Documented treatment: approximately 18 received Ad26.COV2.S at low or high dose, single or two shots; five or six received placebo; per-sample allocation not given. The samples date from day 63 after the first vaccine or placebo injection. Data came from immunoSEQ multiplex PCR; TCRdb stores just in-frame clones and leaves some out. In the table there are 440,000 or so clones, over 80% of which are singletons. The starting material was peripheral blood, obtained in a trial of Ad26.COV2.S vaccine versus placebo. The receptors shown here come from a person between 18 and 65 years old who received the Ad26.COV2.S COVID-19 vaccine or a placebo.

This clone was seen only a few times. The chain is built from TRBV24-1 and TRBJ2-2; D is unresolved. The germline gives CDR1 KGHDR, CDR2 SFDVKD. The ends were cut back, 3 bases at V and 2 bases at J, with 3 bases in the middle. This CDR3 is 13 amino acids long. The chain's CDR3 is CATSDVNTGELFF. The DNA of the CDR3 is TGTGCCACCAGTGATGTTAACACCGGGGAGCTGTTTTTT.

V usage is TRBV3-1 (or the pseudogene TRBV3-2) and J usage is TRBJ2-7, with 8 positions matching TRBD2. The CDR3 has 16 amino acids. With V trimmed by 2 bases and J by 0 bases, 6 bases remained unmatched. Germline V gene data show CDR1 as LGHDT and CDR2 as YNNKEL (reference sequence). As DNA, the CDR3 is TGTGCCAGCAGCCAACCTATAGCGGGGTCCTCCTACGAGCAGTACTTC. Protein sequence: CASSQPIAGSSYEQYF.

The chain links TRBV3-1 (or the pseudogene TRBV3-2) to TRBJ1-2, with a weak D call TRBD1 (6 bases). The germline CDR1 and CDR2 sequences are LGHDT and YNNKEL (reference sequence). This CDR3 spans 16 amino acids. The ends were cut back, 4 bases at V and 2 bases at J, with 17 bases in the middle. The CDR3 sequence: CASSPSGEDGNYGYTF. For the CDR3, the DNA is TGTGCCAGCAGCCCCTCAGGGGAAGATGGGAACTATGGCTACACCTTC.

The V and J genes are TRBV28 and TRBJ2-7; D unresolved. Trimming pared 6 bases from V and 0 bases from J, leaving 15 bases between. Germline V gene lookup returns CDR1 MDHEN and CDR2 SYDVKM. The CDR3 consists of 15 residues. The CDR3 is CASSHDGSLSYEQYF. DNA for the CDR3: TGTGCCAGCAGCCACGACGGATCACTCTCCTACGAGCAGTACTTC.

As regards this clone: The germline gene is not matched at one end of the junction; a read error may be the cause. The chain carries TRBV11-2 and TRBJ1-3; D is possibly TRBD1 (6 bases). Germline lookup yields CDR1 SGHAT and CDR2 FQNNGV. The CDR3 contains 14 residues. CDR3 sequence (DNA): TGTGCCAGCAACTTAGGGGGGTATGGAAACACCATATATTTT. Protein: CASNLGGYGNTIYF. Variable domain in full (rest from reference TRBV11-2 and TRBJ1-3): EAGVAQSPRYKIIEKRQSVAFWCNPISGHATLYWYQQILGQGPKLLIQFQNNGVVDDSQLPKDRFSAERLKGVDSTLKIQPAKLEDSAVYLCASNLGGYGNTIYFGEGSWLTVV.

J is TRBJ1-6 and V is TRBV27, with D perhaps TRBD1 (5 bases). Trimming removed 5 bases from V and 8 bases from J, with 10 bases in between. CDR3 length: 13 amino acids. Germline loops: CDR1 MNHEY, CDR2 SMNVEV (reference sequence). CDR3 residues: CASSTRQYSPLHF. The CDR3 DNA reads as TGTGCCAGCAGTACCCGACAGTATTCACCCCTCCACTTT.

J is TRBJ2-2 and V is TRBV5-5; the D gene is possibly TRBD2 (5 bases). V lost 0 bases and J lost 5, with 5 bases in between. CDR3 length equals 13 residues. The germline gives CDR1 SGHKS, CDR2 YYEKEE (reference sequence). CDR3 in DNA: TGTGCCAGCAGCTTGGGAGGGACCGGGGAGCTGTTTTTT. Its translation: CASSLGGTGELFF.

The chain recombines TRBV11-2 with TRBJ1-5; D remains ambiguous. The CDR3 is 15 residues long. Germline V gives CDR1 SGHAT, CDR2 FQNNGV. V gave up 0 bases and J gave up 0 bases, with 6 bases separating them. This CDR3 is CASSLDRFSNQPQHF. The CDR3 DNA follows: TGTGCCAGCAGCTTAGACAGGTTTAGCAATCAGCCCCAGCATTTT.

This chain uses TRBV10-2 with TRBJ2-1, with D maybe TRBD2 (7 bases). V was cut by 3 bases and J by 7 bases, with 13 bases left in between. Per germline, CDR1 WSHSY and CDR2 SAAADI. The CDR3 extends over 14 amino acids. CDR3 in DNA: TGCGCCAGCAGTGAATGGGGGGGCGGGAATGAGCAGTTCTTC. It is translated as CASSEWGGGNEQFF.

This sequence joins TRBV5-6 and TRBJ2-7; maybe TRBD2 (5 bases). Germline loops: CDR1 SGHDT, CDR2 YYEEEE. V was shortened by 0 bases and J by 3 bases, with 10 bases between the two germline ends. The CDR3 is 14 amino acids. This CDR3 reads CASSLEGGGYEQYF. The CDR3 DNA sequence: TGTGCCAGCAGCTTGGAGGGTGGAGGCTACGAGCAGTACTTC.

The V call is TRBV4-3, the J call TRBJ2-3, with D perhaps TRBD1 (6 bases). V lost 4 bases and J 0 bases, leaving 14 bases between the germline ends. The CDR3 length is 16 residues. Per the germline V gene, CDR1 is LGHNA and CDR2 is YSLEER. The CDR3 DNA reads as TGCGCCAGCAGCCCGAATGGGGGCATAAGCACAGATACGCAGTATTTT. Its translation: CASSPNGGISTDTQYF.

The V call is TRBV16, the J call TRBJ2-1, with unresolved D. Germline V lookup: CDR1 KGHSY, CDR2 FQNENV. V was cut by 1 base and J by 5 bases, with 6 bases left in between. The CDR3 is 13 amino acids. This CDR3 reads CASSQYINNEQFF. CDR3 DNA: TGTGCCAGCAGCCAATACATTAACAATGAGCAGTTCTTC.

This chain joins TRBV27 and TRBJ1-1; a weak D match, TRBD1 (5 bases). V gave up 9 bases and J gave up 2 bases, with 16 bases separating them. In germline, CDR1 is MNHEY, CDR2 SMNVEV (reference sequence). This CDR3 is 14 amino acids long. This CDR3 reads CARQTRGFNTEAFF. In DNA form, the CDR3 reads TGTGCCAGACAGACAAGGGGATTTAACACTGAAGCTTTCTTT.

For the CDR3, the DNA is TGCGCCAGCAGCCAAATAAGACAAGGTGAAGCTTTCTTT. It codes for CASSQIRQGEAFF. The chain combines TRBV4-1 with TRBJ1-1; D not certain. This CDR3 has 13 amino acids. Trimming took 2 bases from V and 7 from J, leaving 11 bases between them. The germline V gene encodes CDR1 MGHRA and CDR2 YSYEKL.

V is TRBV7-8 and J is TRBJ1-5; 9 nucleotides agree with TRBD1. Germline CDR1 reads SGHVS; CDR2 reads FQNEAQ. V lost 1 base to trimming and J lost 1 base; unmatched junction nucleotides: 8. The CDR3 totals 18 residues. The CDR3 reads CASSLGTGGIISNQPQHF. As DNA, the CDR3 is TGTGCCAGCAGCTTAGGCACAGGGGGCATTATAAGCAATCAGCCCCAGCATTTT.

This chain joins TRBV6-5 and TRBJ2-7, with unresolved D. The germline CDR1 and CDR2 sequences are MNHEY and SVGAGI. Trimming took off 5 bases at V and 4 bases at J, with 6 bases between the two ends. CDR3 length: 11 residues. CDR3 sequence reads: CASSPLYEQYF. The CDR3 DNA reads as TGTGCCAGCAGTCCTCTGTACGAGCAGTACTTC.

The rearrangement uses TRBV5-3 and TRBJ2-7; 8 bases are a match to TRBD1. TRBV5-3 is an ORF; its function is uncertain. This CDR3 contains 14 residues. Losses at the gene ends were 8 bases for V and 0 bases for J; bases not matched to a gene: 7. The CDR3 is CARDRAYSSYEQYF. CDR3 coding DNA: TGTGCCAGGGACAGGGCGTATAGCTCCTACGAGCAGTACTTC.

The rearrangement joins TRBV3-1 (or the pseudogene TRBV3-2) to TRBJ2-7; the D gene is possibly TRBD2 (5 bases). Deletions cut 4 bases from V and 1 base from J, with 17 bases between. Per the germline V gene, CDR1 is LGHDT and CDR2 is YNNKEL (reference sequence). The CDR3 runs 16 residues. The CDR3 protein is CASSPRFEGGSYEQYF. For the CDR3, the DNA is TGTGCCAGCAGCCCCCGATTTGAGGGCGGGTCCTACGAGCAGTACTTC.

The chain has TRBV2 and TRBJ2-7, with TRBD1 matching over 8 bases. CDR1 and CDR2 from the germline V gene are SNHLY and FYNNEI. This CDR3 is 13 amino acids long. With V trimmed by 7 bases and J by 6 bases, 8 bases remained unmatched. The CDR3 sequence: CASNPTGAGEQYF. DNA of the CDR3: TGTGCCAGCAACCCGACAGGGGCGGGCGAGCAGTACTTC.

The chain is built from TRBV5-5 and TRBJ1-5; 10 positions agree with TRBD1. Germline CDR1 and CDR2: SGHKS and YYEKEE (reference sequence). V shed 0 bases, J shed 4 bases, and the junction held 4 bases outside the gene matches. The CDR3 length is 16 residues. The CDR3 loop is CASSLGQGARNQPQHF. As DNA, the CDR3 is TGTGCCAGCAGCTTGGGACAGGGGGCGCGAAATCAGCCCCAGCATTTT.

This chain connects TRBV19 to TRBJ2-3, with D possibly being TRBD2 (5 bases). Germline V lookup: CDR1 LNHDA, CDR2 SQIVND (reference sequence). V was shortened by 5 bases and J by 0 bases, with 9 bases between the two germline ends. The CDR3 is 14 amino acids. The CDR3 nucleotides are TGTGCCAGTAGTCGGACGGGAAGCACAGATACGCAGTATTTT. Protein sequence: CASSRTGSTDTQYF.

This clone was detected only once. This sample includes further DNA sequences coding for the same CDR3. V and J are TRBV4-3 and TRBJ1-5, with D uncertain. V was pared by 3 bases and J by 1 base, with 7 bases between. CDR3 length: 14 residues. CDR1 is LGHNA, CDR2 YSLEER, per germline. The CDR3 sequence is CASSQGRSNQPQHF. In DNA, the CDR3 is TGCGCCAGCAGCCAGGGTAGGAGCAATCAGCCCCAGCATTTT.

The chain links TRBV7-2 to TRBJ2-7; D gene uncertain. There are 14 residues in the CDR3. CDR1 and CDR2 from the germline V gene are SGHTA and FQGNSA. V was pared by 3 bases and J by 2 bases, with 11 bases between. CDR3 residues: CASSLAVNTYEQYF. CDR3 coding DNA: TGTGCCAGCAGCTTGGCCGTTAACACCTACGAGCAGTACTTC. Combining the CDR3 with reference TRBV7-2 and TRBJ2-7 gives the whole variable domain GAGVSQSPSNKVTEKGKDVELRCDPISGHTALYWYRQSLGQGLEFLIYFQGNSAPDKSGLPSDRFSAERTGGSVSTLTIQRTQQEDSAVYLCASSLAVNTYEQYFGPGTRLTVT.

Only a few counts were recorded for this clone. The rearrangement uses TRBV27 and TRBJ1-3, with D possibly matching TRBD1 (5 bases). The V gene lost 2 bases and the J gene lost 2 bases, with 10 bases spanning the gap. Germline values: CDR1 MNHEY, CDR2 SMNVEV (reference sequence). The CDR3 covers 15 residues. The CDR3 bases are TGTGCCAGCAGTTTACATTGGGGGACTGGAAACACCATATATTTT. Its protein is CASSLHWGTGNTIYF.

The rearrangement joins TRBV6-5 to TRBJ1-1; D ambiguous. The V gene lost 6 bases and the J gene lost 11 bases, with 19 bases spanning the gap. The CDR3 sequence is 13 residues long. CDR1 and CDR2 (germline): MNHEY, SVGAGI. CDR3 protein: CASSSQPPLIAFF. The CDR3 coding sequence is TGTGCCAGCAGCTCACAGCCACCCCTGATCGCTTTCTTT.

The chain carries TRBV9 and TRBJ2-3; D is unresolved. The CDR3 consists of 15 residues. Germline V lookup: CDR1 SGDLS, CDR2 YYNGEE. V lost 0 bases to trimming and J lost 0 bases, with 8 bases between them. The CDR3 region is CASSVESVSTDTQYF. The CDR3, as DNA: TGTGCCAGCAGCGTAGAAAGCGTTAGCACAGATACGCAGTATTTT.